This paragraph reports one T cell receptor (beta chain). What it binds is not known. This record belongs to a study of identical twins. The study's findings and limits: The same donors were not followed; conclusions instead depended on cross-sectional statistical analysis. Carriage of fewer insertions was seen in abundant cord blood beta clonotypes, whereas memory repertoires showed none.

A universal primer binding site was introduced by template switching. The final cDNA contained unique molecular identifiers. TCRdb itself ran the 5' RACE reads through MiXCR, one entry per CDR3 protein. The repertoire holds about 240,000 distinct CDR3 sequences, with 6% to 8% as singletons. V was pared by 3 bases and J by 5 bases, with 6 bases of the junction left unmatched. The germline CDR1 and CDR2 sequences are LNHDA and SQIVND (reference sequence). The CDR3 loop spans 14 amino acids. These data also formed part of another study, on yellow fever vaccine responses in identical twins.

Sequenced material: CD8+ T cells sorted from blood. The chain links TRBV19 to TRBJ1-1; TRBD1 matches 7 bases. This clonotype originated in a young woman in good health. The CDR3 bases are TGTGCCAGTAGTATCTCAGGGGGTTGGACTGAAGCTTTCTTT. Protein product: CASSISGGWTEAFF.